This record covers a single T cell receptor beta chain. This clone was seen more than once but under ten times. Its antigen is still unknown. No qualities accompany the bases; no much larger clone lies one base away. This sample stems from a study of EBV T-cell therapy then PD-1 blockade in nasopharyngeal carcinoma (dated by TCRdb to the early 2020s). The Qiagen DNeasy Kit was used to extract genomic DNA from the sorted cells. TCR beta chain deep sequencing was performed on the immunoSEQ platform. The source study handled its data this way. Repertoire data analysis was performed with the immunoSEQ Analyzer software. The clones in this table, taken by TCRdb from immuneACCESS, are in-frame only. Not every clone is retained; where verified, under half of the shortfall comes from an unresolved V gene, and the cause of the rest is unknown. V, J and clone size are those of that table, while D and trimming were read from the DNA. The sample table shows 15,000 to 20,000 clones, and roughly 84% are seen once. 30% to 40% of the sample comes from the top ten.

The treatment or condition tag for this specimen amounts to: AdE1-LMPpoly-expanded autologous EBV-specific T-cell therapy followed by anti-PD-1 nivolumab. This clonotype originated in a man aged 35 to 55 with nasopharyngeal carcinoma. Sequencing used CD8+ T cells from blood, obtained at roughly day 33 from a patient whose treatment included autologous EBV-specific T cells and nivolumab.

The nucleotide sequence reads as follows: TGTGCCAGCAGCCACCGCGAGGCGACGAACACCGGGGAGCTGTTTTTT. This yields the protein CASSHREATNTGELFF. The chain is assembled from TRBV7-3 and TRBJ2-2; no confident D gene assignment can be made. Trimming takes 5 bases from V and 0 bases from J, and the germline ends sit 13 bases apart. Measured from the cysteine to the phenylalanine, the CDR3 is 16 residues long. Of all the DNA, just the CDR3 is kept, 48 bases in frame from base 1. CDR1 SGHTA and CDR2 FQGTGA were looked up in the germline V gene.